This TCR beta chain originates from a study of CD4 T cells in relation to SARS-CoV-2 and coronaviruses. Study summary: TCR beta CDR3s were sequenced after approximately nine-day antigen culture of PBMCs.

Some clones are missing from TCRdb's copy, which holds only in-frame ones; the method was immunoSEQ multiplex PCR. This table holds 41,000 or so clones, about 80% found once. This CDR3 has 14 amino acids. V was clipped by 2 bases and J by 4 bases; unmatched bases: 4. Looked up from germline, CDR1 is SGHNT and CDR2 is YYREEE (reference sequence). Of note for this clone: Its antigen is unidentified.

The specimen was naive CD4+ T cells from PBMCs, cultured in vitro. Subset: naive CD4+ T cells isolated by negative enrichment. The source of this sequence is an adult with COVID-19. The chain uses TRBV5-4 and TRBJ2-3; 7 positions match TRBD1. CDR3 sequence: CASSFSTGSDTQYF. CDR3 DNA sequence: TGTGCCAGCAGCTTTTCGACAGGGTCAGATACGCAGTATTTT.